The present entry profiles one TCR beta chain with its context. Other nucleotide sequences from this sample produce the same CDR3. The data are from a study of PD-1 blockade in classical Hodgkin lymphoma. This CDR3 comprises 13 residues. Between the trimmed V and J ends, which lost 3 bases and 0 bases, there was a span of 6 bases. Germline assignment: CDR1 SGHRS and CDR2 YFSETQ. All the patients suffered relapse after autologous stem cell transplantation, and brentuximab vedotin exposure differed. Profiled with immunoSEQ multiplex PCR; TCRdb holds only in-frame clones, not every one. The sample yields 50,000 to 65,000 clones, more than 75% seen once.

Specimen: peripheral blood mononuclear cells (PBMCs), collected before the second cycle of nivolumab. This receptor was taken from a human donor with classical Hodgkin lymphoma. This chain joins TRBV5-1 and TRBJ1-1; D possibly corresponds to TRBD1 (6 bases). The CDR3 sequence is CASSWGLNTEAFF. In DNA form, the CDR3 reads TGCGCCAGCAGCTGGGGGCTGAACACTGAAGCTTTCTTT.